These 24 T cell receptor beta chains came from one sample sequenced in a study of cytomegalovirus exposure and HLA in healthy donors. Produced via immunoSEQ multiplex PCR; TCRdb's table is partial and in-frame only. This sample has over 60,000 clones; around 95% occur once, and the top ten carry less than 4%. The source material was PBMCs. All receptors come from a man younger than 35 in good health and CMV-seronegative.

This chain uses TRBV5-4 with TRBJ1-1; no clear D. Trimming took off 2 bases at V and 4 bases at J, with 3 bases between the two ends. Germline CDR1 is SGHNT and CDR2 is YYREEE (reference sequence). The CDR3 totals 11 residues. CDR3 sequence (DNA): TGTGCCAGCAGCTTTAGCACTGAAGCTTTCTTT. Translation gives CASSFSTEAFF.

This chain uses TRBV29-1 with TRBJ1-2; 7 positions match TRBD1. Germline CDR1 and CDR2: SQVTM and ANQGSEA. This CDR3 comprises 12 residues. J gave up 5 bases and V 4 bases, and 4 bases lay outside the gene matches. The CDR3 loop reads CSVAQGGYGYTF. The CDR3 nucleotides read TGCAGCGTTGCCCAGGGGGGATATGGCTACACCTTC.

J is TRBJ2-6 and V is TRBV27, with D maybe TRBD1 (6 bases). The V end was cut by 2 bases, the J end by 0 bases, with 14 bases between. The CDR3 is made up of 18 amino acids. Germline V gives CDR1 MNHEY, CDR2 SMNVEV (reference sequence). The CDR3 reads CASSLLRDIYSGANVLTF. CDR3 coding DNA: TGTGCCAGCAGTTTACTAAGGGACATCTACTCTGGGGCCAACGTCCTGACTTTC.

This chain links TRBV5-1 with TRBJ1-2; 10 bases line up with TRBD1. After removal of 6 bases from V and 4 bases from J, the junction contained 6 bases not matched to a gene. Germline V gene sequence: CDR1 SGHRS, CDR2 YFSETQ. The CDR3 has 14 residues. The CDR3 protein is CASTDRGQGYGYTF. In DNA, the CDR3 is TGCGCCAGCACCGACAGGGGGCAAGGCTATGGCTACACCTTC. The variable domain in full, with the rest retrieved from reference TRBV5-1 and TRBJ1-2, is KAGVTQTPRYLIKTRGQQVTLSCSPISGHRSVSWYQQTPGQGLQFLFEYFSETQRNKGNFPGRFSGRQFSNSRSEMNVSTLELGDSALYLCASTDRGQGYGYTFGSGTRLTVV.

V gene TRBV6-1 combines with J gene TRBJ1-2; D is undetermined. This CDR3 region has 12 residues. Germline lookup yields CDR1 MNHNS and CDR2 SASEGT. With 1 base removed from V and 5 bases from J, the gap between germline ends came to 5 bases. The chain's CDR3 is CASSEERYGYTF. CDR3 DNA sequence: TGTGCCAGCAGTGAAGAACGGTATGGCTACACCTTC.

V gene TRBV5-1 combines with J gene TRBJ2-1; possibly TRBD2 for D (5 bases). Trimming shortened V by 0 bases and J by 6 bases, and 13 bases separated the two germline ends. CDR1 and CDR2 from the germline V gene are SGHRS and YFSETQ. The CDR3 is made up of 15 amino acids. The CDR3 DNA reads TGCGCCAGCAGCTTGGCAGCGGTAGCGATCAATGAGCAGTTCTTC. This sequence encodes CASSLAAVAINEQFF.

The chain couples TRBV5-1 to TRBJ2-3; 7 positions agree with TRBD1. There are 14 residues in the CDR3. With 3 bases clipped from V and 6 bases from J, the junction kept 7 bases outside the gene matches. Per the germline V gene, CDR1 is SGHRS and CDR2 is YFSETQ. The CDR3 nucleotides are TGCGCCAGCAGCTCGACAGGGTTAAAGGATACGCAGTATTTT. This codes for CASSSTGLKDTQYF.

V usage is TRBV11-2 and J usage is TRBJ2-5, with 12 bases fitting TRBD2. Trimming removed 4 bases from V and 1 base from J; junction bases left unmatched: 4. This CDR3 is 16 amino acids long. The germline V gene encodes CDR1 SGHAT and CDR2 FQNNGV. The CDR3 region has the DNA TGTGCCAGCAGCTCCGGACTAGCGGGACCCCAAGAGACCCAGTACTTC. Translation: CASSSGLAGPQETQYF.

The chain has TRBV28 and TRBJ2-1; possible D gene TRBD1, 6 bases. CDR1 and CDR2 (germline): MDHEN, SYDVKM. The CDR3 length is 14 residues. The ends were cut back, 3 bases at V and 4 bases at J, with 10 bases in the middle. The CDR3 loop is CASSFAGEYNEQFF. Here the CDR3 DNA reads TGTGCCAGCAGTTTTGCAGGGGAATACAATGAGCAGTTCTTC.

This CDR3 is CASSLGGNTGELFF. CDR3 DNA sequence: TGTGCCAGCAGCTTGGGGGGGAACACCGGGGAGCTGTTTTTT. The chain combines TRBV7-3 with TRBJ2-2; a weak D match, TRBD2 (6 bases). Germline CDR1 SGHTA, CDR2 FQGTGA. CDR3 length: 14 amino acids. The V gene lost 3 bases and the J gene lost 1 base, with 6 bases spanning the gap.

The chain recombines TRBV4-1 with TRBJ1-2; D remains unclear. Germline assignment: CDR1 MGHRA and CDR2 YSYEKL. The germline V and J ends were trimmed by 1 base and 1 base, with 7 bases remaining between them. This CDR3 has 14 residues. This CDR3 is CASSQVTSNYGYTF. CDR3 bases: TGCGCCAGCAGCCAAGTTACGAGTAACTATGGCTACACCTTC.

The V and J genes are TRBV28 and TRBJ2-5, with 7 bases aligning to TRBD2. This CDR3 contains 13 residues. From germline, CDR1 is MDHEN and CDR2 SYDVKM. V shed 6 bases, J shed 2 bases, and the junction held 3 bases outside the gene matches. CDR3 DNA sequence: TGTGCCAGCAGCCCCGGGGGGCAAGAGACCCAGTACTTC. Residues: CASSPGGQETQYF.

The genes are TRBV6-1 and TRBJ2-3, with D possibly matching TRBD1 (7 bases). Germline V CDR1 and CDR2: MNHNS, SASEGT. V was clipped by 4 bases and J by 1 base, with 12 bases between them. The CDR3 consists of 15 residues. The CDR3 coding sequence is TGTGCCAGCAGTGCAGGGGGGAGCGGCACAGATACGCAGTATTTT. The encoded protein is CASSAGGSGTDTQYF.

The rearrangement uses TRBV29-1 and TRBJ2-6; 9 positions match TRBD1. The CDR3 has 17 amino acids. Germline V gene sequence: CDR1 SQVTM, CDR2 ANQGSEA. V was pared by 5 bases and J by 0 bases, with 8 bases of the junction left unmatched. The CDR3 is CSVYTGTGLSGANVLTF. In DNA, the CDR3 is TGCAGCGTTTATACCGGGACAGGGCTCTCTGGGGCCAACGTCCTGACTTTC.

This chain connects TRBV13 to TRBJ2-5; 8 nucleotides match TRBD2. With 10 bases clipped from V and 5 bases from J, the junction kept 18 bases outside the gene matches. The length of the CDR3 is 16 residues. The germline CDR1 and CDR2 sequences are PRHDT and FYEKMQ (reference sequence). The CDR3 coding sequence is TGTGCCACCAGTTCCAGAATCATCGGGGGGGCGGAGACCCAGTACTTC. Translating gives CATSSRIIGGAETQYF.

This rearrangement joins TRBV7-2 to TRBJ2-6; D may be TRBD1 (7 bases). V lost 5 bases to trimming and J lost 0 bases, with 14 bases between them. The germline V gene encodes CDR1 SGHTA and CDR2 FQGNSA. The CDR3 is made up of 17 amino acids. The DNA of the CDR3 is TGTGCCAGCAGCCTCCAGGGGGGTACCTCTGGGGCCAACGTCCTGACTTTC. Encoded protein: CASSLQGGTSGANVLTF.

This clone is a singleton in its sample. The chain is built from TRBV29-1 and TRBJ1-2, with D possibly matching TRBD1 (5 bases). Trimming left V 4 bases short and J 6 bases short, with 12 bases between. The CDR3 has 12 amino acids. Germline loops: CDR1 SQVTM, CDR2 ANQGSEA. CDR3 residues: CSVVTGKDGYTF. The CDR3 DNA reads TGCAGCGTTGTCACAGGAAAAGATGGCTACACCTTC.

The V and J genes are TRBV7-3 and TRBJ2-1; 7 bases are a match to TRBD2. After removal of 5 bases from V and 4 bases from J, the junction contained 5 bases not matched to a gene. The CDR3 is 14 amino acids. CDR1 is SGHTA, CDR2 FQGTGA, per germline. The CDR3 DNA reads TGTGCCAGCAGCCTAGCGGAGGTATACAATGAGCAGTTCTTC. Its protein is CASSLAEVYNEQFF.

The chain combines TRBV27 with TRBJ2-1, with 8 nucleotides matching TRBD1. The CDR3 length is 16 residues. The V gene's germline CDR1 is MNHEY and CDR2 SMNVEV (reference sequence). The trim removed 3 bases at V and 8 bases at J, leaving 12 bases unmatched. CDR3 DNA: TGTGCCAGCAGTTTCCATGGACAGGGTCAGTTGGATGAGCAGTTCTTC. Translating gives CASSFHGQGQLDEQFF.

Worth noting for this clone: Different DNA sequences within this sample yield the same CDR3. The chain combines TRBV4-3 with TRBJ2-1, with 10 bases lining up with TRBD2. The CDR3 length is 20 residues. V dropped 3 bases and J dropped 3; count of bases not matched to a gene: 17. In germline, CDR1 is LGHNA, CDR2 YSLEER. This CDR3 is CASSHPGLAEKRDFYNEQFF. CDR3 nucleotides: TGCGCCAGCAGCCATCCCGGACTAGCGGAAAAACGAGACTTCTACAATGAGCAGTTCTTC.

This chain uses TRBV30 with TRBJ2-7; 7 nucleotides align to TRBD2. The V gene's germline CDR1 is GTSNPN and CDR2 SVGIG (reference sequence). CDR3 length: 12 amino acids. With 4 bases clipped from V and 4 bases from J, the junction kept 4 bases outside the gene matches. This chain's CDR3 is CAWISGPYEQYF. In nucleotides, the CDR3 is TGTGCCTGGATTAGCGGGCCTTACGAGCAGTACTTC.

This clone has a single count. Germline is not matched at one junction end, which may reflect a read error. The gene calls are TRBV18 and TRBJ2-1; weak D call: TRBD2 (5 bases). The CDR3 has 13 amino acids. Per germline, CDR1 KGHSH and CDR2 LQKENI. The CDR3 is CASSLGDYDEQFF. Here the CDR3 DNA reads TGTGCCAGCTCACTGGGAGACTACGATGAGCAGTTCTTC. Full variable domain (remainder filled in from reference TRBV18 and TRBJ2-1): NAGVMQNPRHLVRRRGQEARLRCSPMKGHSHVYWYRQLPEEGLKFMVYLQKENIIDESGMPKERFSAEFPKEGPSILRIQQVVRGDSAAYFCASSLGDYDEQFFGPGTRLTVL.

Here the CDR3 DNA reads TGTGCCATCAGTGAAGGGCTAGCGGGGAACACAGATACGCAGTATTTT. Protein sequence: CAISEGLAGNTDTQYF. The chain carries TRBV10-3 and TRBJ2-3, with 9 positions matching TRBD2. Unmatched junction bases numbered 6, after V lost 3 bases and J lost 2 bases. The CDR3 runs 16 residues. Per the germline V gene, CDR1 is ENHRY and CDR2 is SYGVKD.

This chain links TRBV9 with TRBJ2-7; 8 bases align to TRBD2. Germline values: CDR1 SGDLS, CDR2 YYNGEE. The CDR3 is made up of 15 amino acids. Trimming took 4 bases from V and 0 from J; bases not matched to a gene: 6. CDR3 protein: CASSPFGGASYEQYF. As DNA, the CDR3 is TGTGCCAGCAGCCCCTTCGGGGGGGCCTCCTACGAGCAGTACTTC. The full variable domain, in which reference TRBV9 and TRBJ2-7 provide the parts outside the CDR3, is DSGVTQTPKHLITATGQRVTLRCSPRSGDLSVYWYQQSLDQGLQFLIQYYNGEERAKGNILERFSAQQFPDLHSELNLSSLELGDSALYFCASSPFGGASYEQYFGPGTRLTVT.